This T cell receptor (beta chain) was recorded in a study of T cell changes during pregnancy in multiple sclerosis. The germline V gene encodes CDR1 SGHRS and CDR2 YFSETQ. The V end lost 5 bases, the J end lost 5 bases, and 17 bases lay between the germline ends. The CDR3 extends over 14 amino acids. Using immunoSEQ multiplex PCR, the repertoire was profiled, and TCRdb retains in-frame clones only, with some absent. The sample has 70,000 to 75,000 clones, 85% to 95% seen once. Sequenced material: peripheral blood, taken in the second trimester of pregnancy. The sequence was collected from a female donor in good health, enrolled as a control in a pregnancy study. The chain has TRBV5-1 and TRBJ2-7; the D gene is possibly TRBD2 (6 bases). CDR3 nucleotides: TGCGCCAGCAGGTTTGGTGGGACTGGCCACGAGCAGTACTTC. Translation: CASRFGGTGHEQYF. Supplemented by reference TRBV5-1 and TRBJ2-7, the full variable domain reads KAGVTQTPRYLIKTRGQQVTLSCSPISGHRSVSWYQQTPGQGLQFLFEYFSETQRNKGNFPGRFSGRQFSNSRSEMNVSTLELGDSALYLCASRFGGTGHEQYFGPGTRLTVT.